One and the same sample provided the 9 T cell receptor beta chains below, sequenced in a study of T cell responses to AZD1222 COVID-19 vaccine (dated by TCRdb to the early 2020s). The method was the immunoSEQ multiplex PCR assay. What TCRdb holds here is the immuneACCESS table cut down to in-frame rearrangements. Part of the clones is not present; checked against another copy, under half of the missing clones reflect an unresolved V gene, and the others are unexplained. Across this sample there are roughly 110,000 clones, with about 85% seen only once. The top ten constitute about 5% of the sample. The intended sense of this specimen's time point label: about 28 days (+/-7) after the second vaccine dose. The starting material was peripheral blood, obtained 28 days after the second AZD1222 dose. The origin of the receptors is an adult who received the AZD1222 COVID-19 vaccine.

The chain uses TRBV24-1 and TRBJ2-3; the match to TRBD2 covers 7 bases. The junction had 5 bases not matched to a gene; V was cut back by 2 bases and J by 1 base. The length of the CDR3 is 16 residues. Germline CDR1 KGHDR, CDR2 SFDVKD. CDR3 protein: CATSDSSGRGTDTQYF. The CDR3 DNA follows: TGTGCCACCAGTGATTCCTCGGGGAGGGGCACAGATACGCAGTATTTT.

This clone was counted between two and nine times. DNA for the CDR3: TGTGCCACCAGGTCCGGACAGGGGGCGCCGGGTGAAGAGACCCAGTACTTC. This codes for CATRSGQGAPGEETQYF. This chain uses TRBV24-1 with TRBJ2-5; 11 nucleotides line up with TRBD1. Germline V gives CDR1 KGHDR, CDR2 SFDVKD. J gave up 3 bases and V 7 bases, and 12 bases lay outside the gene matches. This CDR3 is 17 amino acids long.

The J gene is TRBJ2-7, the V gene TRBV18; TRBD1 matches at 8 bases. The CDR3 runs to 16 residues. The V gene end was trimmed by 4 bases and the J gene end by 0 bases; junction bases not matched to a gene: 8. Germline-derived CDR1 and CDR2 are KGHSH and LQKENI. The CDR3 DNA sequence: TGTGCCAGCTCACTCGGACAGGGAGGTACCTCCTACGAGCAGTACTTC. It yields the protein CASSLGQGGTSYEQYF.

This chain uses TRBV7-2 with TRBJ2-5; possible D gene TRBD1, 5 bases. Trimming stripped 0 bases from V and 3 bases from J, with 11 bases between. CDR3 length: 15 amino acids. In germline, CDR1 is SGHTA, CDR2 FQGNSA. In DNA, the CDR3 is TGTGCCAGCAGCTTAGCCGGCGGCAGGGAAGAGACCCAGTACTTC. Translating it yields CASSLAGGREETQYF.

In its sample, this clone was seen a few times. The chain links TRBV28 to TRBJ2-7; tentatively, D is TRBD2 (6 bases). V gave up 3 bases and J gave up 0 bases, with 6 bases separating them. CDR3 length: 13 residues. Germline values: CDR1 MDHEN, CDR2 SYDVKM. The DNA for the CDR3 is TGTGCCAGCAGTTTGGGGGGCTCCTACGAGCAGTACTTC. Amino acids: CASSLGGSYEQYF.

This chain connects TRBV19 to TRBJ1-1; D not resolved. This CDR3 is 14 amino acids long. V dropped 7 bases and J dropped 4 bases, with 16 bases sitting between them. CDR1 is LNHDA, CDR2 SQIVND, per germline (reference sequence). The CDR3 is CASIFTDGPTEAFF. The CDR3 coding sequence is TGTGCCAGTATATTCACGGACGGCCCCACTGAAGCTTTCTTT.

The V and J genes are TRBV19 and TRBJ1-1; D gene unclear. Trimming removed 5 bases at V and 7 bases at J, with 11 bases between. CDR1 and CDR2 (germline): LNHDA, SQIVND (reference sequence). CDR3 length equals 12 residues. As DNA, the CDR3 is TGTGCCAGTAGTCCCCTAGTGGGTGAAGCTTTCTTT. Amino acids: CASSPLVGEAFF.

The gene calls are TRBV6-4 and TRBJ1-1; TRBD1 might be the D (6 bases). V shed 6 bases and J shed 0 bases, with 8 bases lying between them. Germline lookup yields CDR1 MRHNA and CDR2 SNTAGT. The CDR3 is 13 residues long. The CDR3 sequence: CASRDSMNTEAFF. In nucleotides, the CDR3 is TGTGCCAGCAGGGACAGCATGAACACTGAAGCTTTCTTT.

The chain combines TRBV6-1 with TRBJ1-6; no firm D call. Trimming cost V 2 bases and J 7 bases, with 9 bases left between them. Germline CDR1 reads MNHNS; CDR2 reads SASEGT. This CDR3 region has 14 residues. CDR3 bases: TGTGCCAGCAGTGAATTTAGAGGCAATTCACCCCTCCACTTT. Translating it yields CASSEFRGNSPLHF.